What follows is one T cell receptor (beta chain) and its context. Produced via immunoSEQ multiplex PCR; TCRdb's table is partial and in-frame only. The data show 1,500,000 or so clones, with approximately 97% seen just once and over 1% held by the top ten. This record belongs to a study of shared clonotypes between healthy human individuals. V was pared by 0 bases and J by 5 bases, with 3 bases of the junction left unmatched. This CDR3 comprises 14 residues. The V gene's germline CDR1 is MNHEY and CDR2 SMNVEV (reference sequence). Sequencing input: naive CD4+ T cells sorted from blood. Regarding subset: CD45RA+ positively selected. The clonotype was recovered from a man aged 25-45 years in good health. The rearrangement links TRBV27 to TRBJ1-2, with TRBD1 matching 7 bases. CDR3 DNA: TGTGCCAGCAGTTTATCGGGGACAGTGTATGGCTACACCTTC. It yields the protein CASSLSGTVYGYTF.